Included here is one TCR beta chain sequence, with context. The table lists this clone with a count of one. What antigen it recognizes has not been identified. The record has no base qualities; no much larger clone is one base away. These data belong to a study of blood T cell repertoires in COVID-19 (TCRdb year 2020). Regarding the research as a whole: The collaborator samples originated in the United States, Italy and Spain and spanned the acute and convalescent phases of COVID-19. The material from the prospective study consisted of cDNA or gDNA derived from T cells, B-cell-depleted T cells, or PBMCs. A freely available public database, intended as a resource for researchers studying the immune response to SARS-CoV-2, is where the repertoires were released. The samples were drawn from two sources: the first 160 participants of the ongoing ImmuneRACE study, and over 1,000 subjects contributed by 6 global collaborators. HLA class I and class II types, where available, came from metadata supplied by the sample provider rather than from assay-based typing. Deeply sampled blood TCRbeta repertoires from subjects exposed to, actively infected with, or recovered from COVID-19 were included in the dataset. A de-identified subject ID, COVID-19 status, age in years and sex were almost always included in the sample metadata.

The CDR3 numbers 13 residues from cysteine through phenylalanine. The retained sequence is limited to the CDR3, 39 bases, with the frame set at the first base. CDR1 and CDR2 were assigned from the germline V gene as SGHDN and FVKESK. V lost 4 bases and J lost 4 bases; the stretch between them is 10 bases long. General conclusions and limits of the study: Clinical and demographic metadata were provided uncurated, with the amount varying by source and participant.

In Seattle, one collaborating source enrolled patients while the infection was active and tracked those patients longitudinally over the course of disease. Each collaborating institution followed its own protocols to collect whole blood in K2EDTA tubes. Collaborator samples were shipped for TCRbeta analysis as frozen whole blood, isolated PBMCs, or DNA extracted from either sample type. TCRbeta CDR3 regions were amplified from genomic DNA using the immunoSEQ Assay, a bias-controlled multiplex PCR. The authors processed their data as follows. The number of nucleated cells in each sample was estimated by amplification of reference gene primers within the assay. Sequence reads were collapsed and filtered to measure the absolute abundance of every unique TCRbeta CDR3 rearrangement. Productive Simpson clonality was computed per sample as the square root of Simpson's diversity index over productive rearrangements. In its TCRdb copy, this immuneACCESS table keeps in-frame sequences only and misses some clones. Where compared with another copy, unresolved V genes explain less than half of these, and the others have no known cause. For V, J and clone size, that table is used; D and trimming come from the DNA. The sample table lists hundreds of thousands of clones, about 87% of them with a count of one. The ten largest clones represent about 6.9% of the sample.

This chain joins TRBV14 to TRBJ1-2; the D gene is perhaps TRBD1, from 6 matching bases. Sequenced material: peripheral blood. The clonotype comes from a woman aged 45-60 years with COVID-19, enrolled during active disease. The CDR3 region has the sequence CASSLRGTYGYTF. The DNA sequence reads TGTGCCAGCAGCCTGAGGGGGACCTATGGCTACACCTTC.